These T cell receptor beta chains were read from a single sample in a study of cytomegalovirus exposure and HLA in healthy donors. The data were produced by immunoSEQ multiplex PCR, yet TCRdb's version contains in-frame clones alone and is incomplete. In the table there are roughly 250,000 clones, roughly 86% of which are singletons. Sequenced: PBMCs. The source is a woman under 40 in good health and CMV-seropositive. CDR3s include the opening cysteine and the closing phenylalanine or tryptophan. D genes are given only for firm matches. A row's size may be missing; if present it is once, few, many or a size class.

J gene | clone size | CDR3 length | D gene | V gene | CDR3 DNA | CDR3 protein
TRBJ2-7 | . | 16 | TRBD1 | TRBV18 | TGTGCCAGCTCACCACCGGGACAGGGGTTTCCGTACGAGCAGTACTTC | CASSPPGQGFPYEQYF
TRBJ2-5 | . | 11 | . | TRBV2 | TGTGCCAGCAGTCAGAAGGAGACCCAGTACTTC | CASSQKETQYF
TRBJ1-1 | . | 14 | TRBD1 | TRBV2 | TGTGCCAGCAGGGCCCGACAGGGTGCCACTGAAGCTTTCTTT | CASRARQGATEAFF
TRBJ2-7 | . | 16 | . | TRBV18 | TGTGCCAGCTCACCTGAACAGGGCCTCGGCTCCTACGAGCAGTACTTC | CASSPEQGLGSYEQYF
TRBJ2-7 | . | 14 | . | TRBV5-1 | TGCGCCAGCACCTTGGGGGCAGCTGATTACGAGCAGTACTTC | CASTLGAADYEQYF
TRBJ2-7 | . | 12 | . | TRBV5-4 | TGTGCCAGCAGCCTGGACTGGTACGAGCAGTACTTC | CASSLDWYEQYF
TRBJ2-2 | few | 17 | TRBD2 | TRBV6-1 | TGTGCCAGCAGTCAAGGGACTAGCGGATACTACACCGGGGAGCTGTTTTTT | CASSQGTSGYYTGELFF
TRBJ2-5 | . | 13 | . | TRBV29-1 | TGCAGCGCCACTGCGCCCCTAGAAGAGACCCAGTACTTC | CSATAPLEETQYF
TRBJ2-5 | . | 13 | . | TRBV29-1 | TGCAGCGTAGGGGGGGCCGGGGTGCAGACCCAGTACTTC | CSVGGAGVQTQYF
TRBJ1-3 | . | 13 | . | TRBV6-6 | TGTGCCAGCCGGGTTACCTCTGGAAACACCATATATTTT | CASRVTSGNTIYF
TRBJ2-5 | . | 14 | . | TRBV11-2 | TGTGCCAGCAGCTCACGACAGCTTCAAGAGACCCAGTACTTC | CASSSRQLQETQYF
TRBJ1-3 | . | 16 | . | TRBV7-6 | TGTGCCAGCAGCCTGATCGCAGGGGTGACTGGAAACACCATATATTTT | CASSLIAGVTGNTIYF
TRBJ2-1 | . | 12 | . | TRBV6-1 | TGTGCCAGCAGTGAAGCCCGGACAGACACGTTCTTC | CASSEARTDTFF
TRBJ2-7 | . | 12 | . | TRBV6-4 | TGTGCCAGCAGTGACTCCGCGGGGGAGCAGTACTTC | CASSDSAGEQYF
TRBJ2-1 | . | 14 | TRBD2 | TRBV9 | TGTGCCAGCAGCGTAGCGGGAGGAATCAGGGAGCAGTTCTTC | CASSVAGGIREQFF
TRBJ2-1 | . | 13 | . | TRBV6-5 | TGTGCCAGCAGTGTTGAGCGGAACAATGAGCAGTTCTTC | CASSVERNNEQFF
TRBJ1-5 | few | 15 | TRBD1 | TRBV18 | TGTGCCAGCTCATCGGGACAGGCGACGAATCAGCCCCAGCATTTT | CASSSGQATNQPQHF
TRBJ1-1 | once | 16 | . | TRBV19 | TGTGCCAGTAGTAGGGGAGGGGGGCTGGCGTTCACTGAAGCTTTCTTT | CASSRGGGLAFTEAFF
TRBJ1-5 | . | 15 | . | TRBV5-8 | TGTGCCAGCAGCCCATTCGGGGGGTCGATTCAGCCCCAGCATTTT | CASSPFGGSIQPQHF
TRBJ2-2 | . | 14 | . | TRBV19 | TGTGCCAGTAGTGGACAAGTGAACACCGGGGAGCTGTTTTTT | CASSGQVNTGELFF
TRBJ2-1 | . | 15 | . | TRBV27 | TGTGCCAGCAGCCCCCTTACGGGAATCGACAATGAGCAGTTCTTC | CASSPLTGIDNEQFF
TRBJ2-6 | . | 12 | . | TRBV30 | TGTGCCTGGGAGTCTGGGGCCAACGTCCTGACTTTC | CAWESGANVLTF
TRBJ1-3 | . | 16 | . | TRBV7-2 | TGTGCCAGCAGCTTAGCCCCCAGGGGCAGCGGAAACACCATATATTTT | CASSLAPRGSGNTIYF
TRBJ2-7 | . | 16 | TRBD1 | TRBV28 | TGTGCCAGCAGTTTAAGGGTTGGGACAGGGTCTCGCGAGCAGTACTTC | CASSLRVGTGSREQYF
TRBJ1-2 | . | 14 | . | TRBV5-6 | TGTGCCAGCAGTTGGGCAGGGGTTAACTATGGCTACACCTTC | CASSWAGVNYGYTF
TRBJ2-7 | . | 14 | . | TRBV27 | TGTGCCAGCAGTTTGGGGCCCGTCTGGGACGAGCAGTACTTC | CASSLGPVWDEQYF
TRBJ2-1 | . | 15 | TRBD2 | TRBV7-9 | TGTGCCAGCAGTTTGGGGTCTAGCGGTTACAATGAGCAGTTCTTC | CASSLGSSGYNEQFF
TRBJ1-3 | . | 13 | . | TRBV29-1 | TGCAGCGCGGGGGGAAGTTCTGGAAACACCATATATTTT | CSAGGSSGNTIYF
TRBJ2-4 | . | 15 | . | TRBV2 | TGTGCCAGCACCCCGGACAGAATAGCCAAAAACATTCAGTACTTC | CASTPDRIAKNIQYF
TRBJ2-1 | . | 16 | TRBD2 | TRBV5-1 | TGCGCCAGCAGCTGGGGGGGACTAGCGCCCTACAATGAGCAGTTCTTC | CASSWGGLAPYNEQFF
TRBJ2-1 | . | 13 | . | TRBV19 | TGTGCCAGTAGTGACTCCAACTACAATGAGCAGTTCTTC | CASSDSNYNEQFF